Listed below are T cell receptor beta chains from one sample, sequenced in a study of control samples from healthy donors and cancer patients. TCRdb keeps only in-frame clones here, not all; method: immunoSEQ multiplex PCR. Among 100,000 to 150,000 clones, 75% to 95% were seen once, and the ten largest hold approximately 9%. The sample consisted of blood. Source of these receptors: a man aged 18 to 35 in good health. The CDR3 runs from the conserved cysteine through the conserved F or W. Each record gives: CDR3 protein, V gene, D gene. D genes are given only for firm matches.

CDR3aa: CSVDVNTEAFF
v_gene: TRBV29-1
d_gene: .

CDR3aa: CATSDEGKNYGYTF
v_gene: TRBV24-1
d_gene: .

CDR3aa: CASRARVSYEQYF
v_gene: TRBV6-5
d_gene: .

CDR3aa: CASSWGFGKDTDTQYF
v_gene: TRBV5-4
d_gene: .

CDR3aa: CASSDPSGGSYEQYF
v_gene: TRBV19
d_gene: TRBD2

CDR3aa: CASSPGARSGNSPLHF
v_gene: TRBV18
d_gene: .

CDR3aa: CASSHLTGALEAFF
v_gene: TRBV3-1/TRBV3-2
d_gene: TRBD1

CDR3aa: CATSSVGPEEDTQYF
v_gene: TRBV24-1
d_gene: .

CDR3aa: CASSPGQGGAFF
v_gene: TRBV7-9
d_gene: TRBD1

CDR3aa: CASSLRPGHLNTEAFF
v_gene: TRBV7-2
d_gene: .

CDR3aa: CASSSGGPGAFF
v_gene: TRBV4-1
d_gene: .

CDR3aa: CAISDPTGGRDSPLHF
v_gene: TRBV10-3
d_gene: TRBD1

CDR3aa: CASRDNRNEKLFF
v_gene: TRBV11-2
d_gene: .

CDR3aa: CATSARGANYGYTF
v_gene: TRBV15
d_gene: .

CDR3aa: CASMKKQGAGNTEAFF
v_gene: TRBV10-2
d_gene: TRBD1

CDR3aa: CASSAETLALYGYTF
v_gene: TRBV2
d_gene: .

CDR3aa: CASSFTGSGEQYF
v_gene: TRBV11-3
d_gene: .

CDR3aa: CASSPFPGHLYEQYF
v_gene: TRBV14
d_gene: .

CDR3aa: CASRNYGSTEAFF
v_gene: TRBV11-1
d_gene: .

CDR3aa: CASSLLGARGQETQYF
v_gene: TRBV27
d_gene: .

CDR3aa: CASSVVMHSPLHF
v_gene: TRBV9
d_gene: .

CDR3aa: CSARDYTEAFF
v_gene: TRBV20-1
d_gene: .

CDR3aa: CASSWDGNQPQHF
v_gene: TRBV7-2
d_gene: .

CDR3aa: CASSMDRGNEQFF
v_gene: TRBV19
d_gene: TRBD1

CDR3aa: CASSQGPNPRDEQYF
v_gene: TRBV4-1
d_gene: .

CDR3aa: CATARLAGQETQYF
v_gene: TRBV25-1
d_gene: TRBD2

CDR3aa: CASSQRGEAFF
v_gene: TRBV14
d_gene: .